The present T cell receptor (beta chain) was sequenced within a study of blood T cell repertoires in COVID-19. Study as a whole: The samples span acute and convalescent COVID-19 from the United States, Italy and Spain. From T cells, B-cell-depleted T cells, or PBMCs came the material, which was cDNA or gDNA.

Under the authors' procedure: Reference gene primer amplification in the assay estimated nucleated cell counts. Profiling relied on immunoSEQ multiplex PCR, and the TCRdb table lists in-frame clones only, not all of them. The V and J calls and clone size are taken from that table; D and trimming were inferred from the DNA. This sample has approximately 210,000 clones, with 83% found just once. The specimen was peripheral blood. The TCR originated in a woman aged 50 to 60 with acute or convalescent COVID-19.

In DNA, the CDR3 is TGTGCCAGCAGCCGACAAGGGGGGGCTGAAGCTTTCTTT. This sequence encodes CASSRQGGAEAFF. This rearrangement joins TRBV3-1 (or the pseudogene TRBV3-2) to TRBJ1-1; TRBD1 is a possible D gene (6 bases). The germline V gene encodes CDR1 LGHDT and CDR2 YNNKEL (reference sequence). CDR3 length equals 13 residues. V lost 4 bases to trimming and J lost 6 bases, with 12 bases between them.